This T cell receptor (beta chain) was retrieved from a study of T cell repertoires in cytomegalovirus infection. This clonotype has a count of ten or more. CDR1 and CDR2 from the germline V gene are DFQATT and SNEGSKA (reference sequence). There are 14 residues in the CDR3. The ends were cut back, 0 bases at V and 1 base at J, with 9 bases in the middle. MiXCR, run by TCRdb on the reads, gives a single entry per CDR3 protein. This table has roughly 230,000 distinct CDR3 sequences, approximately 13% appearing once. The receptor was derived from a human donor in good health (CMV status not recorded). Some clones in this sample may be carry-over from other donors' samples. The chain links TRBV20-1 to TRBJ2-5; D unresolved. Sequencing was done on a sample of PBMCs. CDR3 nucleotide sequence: TGCAGTGCTAGAGATCCAGGTCTCCAAGAGACCCAGTACTTC. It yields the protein CSARDPGLQETQYF.